This entry describes one T cell receptor beta chain. The target antigen is unknown. TCRdb reprocessed the reads via MiXCR and lists one record per CDR3 protein. The repertoire holds almost 300,000 distinct CDR3 sequences, with roughly 9.3% as singletons. CDR1 is LGHNT, CDR2 FRNRAP, per germline. The germline V and J ends were trimmed by 0 bases and 6 bases, with 9 bases remaining between them. This CDR3 is 14 amino acids long. This record belongs to a study of T cell repertoires in cytomegalovirus infection. Background on the study: The public TCR beta signatures pointed to both CMV infection and matching HLA type.

Overall study findings and caveats: People with CMV and the relevant HLA were identified by cumulative public TCR beta family frequency. Ex vivo, HLA-C-restricted CMV-specific TCR beta clonotypes prevailed over the rest of the response.

The chain recombines TRBV12-5 with TRBJ2-1; D ambiguous. This TCR derives from a human donor in good health (CMV status not recorded). Some clones in this sample may be carry-over from other donors' samples. Sequencing input: PBMCs. Written as DNA, the CDR3 is TGTGCTAGTGGTTTGGTGGGATCGGGCAATGAGCAGTTCTTC. Protein: CASGLVGSGNEQFF. Together with reference TRBV12-5 and TRBJ2-1, the CDR3 gives the full variable domain: DARVTQTPRHKVTEMGQEVTMRCQPILGHNTVFWYRQTMMQGLELLAYFRNRAPLDDSGMPKDRFSAEMPDATLATLKIQPSEPRDSAVYFCASGLVGSGNEQFFGPGTRLTVL.